These 21 T cell receptor beta chains were sequenced from one sample in a study of post-analysis software for immune sequencing data. Study-level points and caveats: The five TRBV segments detected at higher frequency in patients than in controls included TRBV5-6, TRBV5-1 and TRBV20-1.

Their antigens remain unidentified. Unique-molecular-identifier-tagged TCR beta cDNA libraries were used. TCRdb called the PCR reads again in MiXCR, with one record for every CDR3 protein. The table has roughly 670,000 distinct CDR3 sequences, approximately 59% seen once; the top ten hold about 11%. The specimen sequenced was blood. The receptors originated from a girl aged 2-10 years with multiple sclerosis.

The V call is TRBV12-3 or TRBV12-4, the J call TRBJ2-4; D might be TRBD2 (5 bases). Trimming removed 2 bases from V and 0 bases from J, with 17 bases in between. The CDR3 totals 18 residues. The CDR3 loop reads CASSLMAGYSLAKNIQYF. The CDR3 region has the DNA TGTGCCAGCAGTTTAATGGCGGGTTATTCCCTAGCCAAAAACATTCAGTACTTC.

V usage is TRBV4-2 and J usage is TRBJ1-4; D unclear. Germline CDR1 is LGHNA and CDR2 is YNFKEQ. This CDR3 is built from 16 residues. V gave up 4 bases and J gave up 5 bases, with 17 bases separating them. Here the CDR3 DNA reads TGTGCCAGCAGCCCGGGAGGCGCCGAGGTGAATGAAAAACTGTTTTTT. Its translation is CASSPGGAEVNEKLFF.

The chain has TRBV2 and TRBJ2-5; maybe TRBD1 (6 bases). Germline CDR1 reads SNHLY; CDR2 reads FYNNEI. Between the trimmed V and J ends, which lost 3 bases and 6 bases, there was a span of 8 bases. The CDR3 runs to 12 residues. DNA of the CDR3: TGTGCCAGCAGTGACAGGGGTCAGACCCAGTACTTC. Protein: CASSDRGQTQYF.

This clonotype was seen only once. This chain connects TRBV5-1 to TRBJ1-1, with D uncertain. The CDR3 loop spans 14 amino acids. The V end lost 4 bases, the J end lost 5 bases, and 15 bases lay between the germline ends. CDR1 and CDR2 (germline): SGHRS, YFSETQ. Here the CDR3 reads CASSPRGERTEAFF. The CDR3 DNA reads as TGCGCCAGCAGCCCTCGTGGTGAAAGGACTGAAGCTTTCTTT. The full variable domain, in which reference TRBV5-1 and TRBJ1-1 provide the parts outside the CDR3, is KAGVTQTPRYLIKTRGQQVTLSCSPISGHRSVSWYQQTPGQGLQFLFEYFSETQRNKGNFPGRFSGRQFSNSRSEMNVSTLELGDSALYLCASSPRGERTEAFFGQGTRLTVV.

J is TRBJ1-6 and V is TRBV6-6; D is unclear. Between the trimmed V and J ends, which lost 6 bases and 0 bases, there was a span of 12 bases. CDR3 length: 16 residues. Germline CDR1 MNHNY, CDR2 SVGAGI (reference sequence). CDR3 amino acids: CASRSGRSSYNSPLHF. The CDR3 region has the DNA TGTGCCAGCAGATCCGGCAGAAGCTCCTATAATTCACCCCTCCACTTT.

In its sample, this clonotype was seen once. This chain uses TRBV5-1 with TRBJ2-1; TRBD2 might be the D (5 bases). Trimming took 2 bases from V and 6 from J, leaving 15 bases between them. The CDR3 is made up of 15 amino acids. Germline CDR1 reads SGHRS; CDR2 reads YFSETQ. The CDR3 DNA follows: TGCGCCAGCAGCTTCACCGGGAATGATTGCAATGAGCAGTTCTTC. This codes for CASSFTGNDCNEQFF.

The CDR3 nucleotides are TGTGCCAGCAGTACACCTCGGGAGGGGAGGAAGAACACTGAAGCTTTCTTT. It specifies CASSTPREGRKNTEAFF. The rearrangement uses TRBV27 and TRBJ1-1; maybe TRBD1 (5 bases). CDR1 and CDR2 from the germline V gene are MNHEY and SMNVEV (reference sequence). The CDR3 contains 17 residues. V gave up 5 bases and J gave up 1 base, with 20 bases separating them.

Of note for this clonotype: This may be a read error, as it is one base from a much larger clone. The V call is TRBV20-1, the J call TRBJ2-4; 8 bases line up with TRBD1. Gene TRBJ2-7 matches the end of the DNA better, so the J call may be wrong. CDR1 and CDR2 (germline): DFQATT, SNEGSKA (reference sequence). The CDR3 has 15 residues. As DNA, the CDR3 is TGCAGTGCTAGCACCCGGGGCAGGGGGCGCTACGAGCAGTACTTC. Amino acid sequence: CSASTRGRGRYEQYF.

The chain carries TRBV20-1 and TRBJ2-4; weak D call: TRBD1 (6 bases). TRBJ2-7 explains the end of the DNA better; the J call may be wrong. Germline V gene sequence: CDR1 DFQATT, CDR2 SNEGSKA (reference sequence). The CDR3 has 15 amino acids. The CDR3 sequence: CSARVFRTVAYEQYF. Written as DNA, the CDR3 is TGCAGTGCTAGAGTTTTCCGGACAGTTGCCTACGAGCAGTACTTC.

The chain joins TRBV20-1 to TRBJ2-7, with TRBD1 identical over 9 bases. After removal of 3 bases from V and 5 bases from J, the junction contained 17 bases not matched to a gene. Germline CDR1 reads DFQATT; CDR2 reads SNEGSKA (reference sequence). CDR3 length: 17 residues. Here the CDR3 DNA reads TGCAGTGCTAGTGATGCTGGGGGACAGGGTTTTGTCCACGAGCAGTACTTC. It translates to CSASDAGGQGFVHEQYF.

This clonotype was seen a handful of times. The chain joins TRBV5-1 to TRBJ2-5; D might be TRBD1 or TRBD2, each matching 5 bases. Trimming shortened V by 5 bases and J by 2 bases, and 16 bases separated the two germline ends. Germline assignment: CDR1 SGHRS and CDR2 YFSETQ. The CDR3 is made up of 15 amino acids. The CDR3 bases are TGCGCCAGCAGTTTGAACTCCGGGACGCAAGAGACCCAGTACTTC. Protein: CASSLNSGTQETQYF.

The V call is TRBV15, the J call TRBJ2-1, with D unclear. Germline V gene data show CDR1 as LNHNV and CDR2 as YYDKDF (reference sequence). The CDR3 spans 16 residues. Trimming cost V 3 bases and J 0 bases, with 12 bases left between them. The chain's CDR3 is CATSSGTLSSYNEQFF. CDR3 DNA sequence: TGTGCCACCAGCAGTGGAACGTTGAGCTCCTACAATGAGCAGTTCTTC.

The chain employs TRBV4-1 and TRBJ2-1, with 8 bases lining up with TRBD2. V dropped 3 bases and J dropped 0; count of bases not matched to a gene: 16. This CDR3 has 20 amino acids. Germline CDR1 and CDR2: MGHRA and YSYEKL. For the CDR3, the DNA is TGCGCCAGCAGCCACCGTAGGCGGGAGGTGATATCGAGCTCCTACAATGAGCAGTTCTTC. It translates to CASSHRRREVISSSYNEQFF.

The chain is built from TRBV5-4 and TRBJ2-1, with TRBD2 as a possible D gene (6 bases). The CDR3 consists of 16 residues. Germline V gene lookup returns CDR1 SGHNT and CDR2 YYREEE (reference sequence). V dropped 0 bases and J dropped 10 bases, with 20 bases sitting between them. The CDR3 nucleotides read TGTGCCAGCAGCTTGGTAACTAGACGAGGAGGGATGGAGCAGTTCTTC. It specifies CASSLVTRRGGMEQFF.

V and J are TRBV12-3 or TRBV12-4 and TRBJ2-7; D unclear. The CDR3 spans 14 residues. The V gene lost 7 bases and the J gene lost 0 bases, with 13 bases spanning the gap. CDR3 in amino acids: CASMGSFYSYEQYF. CDR3 DNA sequence: TGTGCCAGCATGGGCTCCTTTTACTCCTACGAGCAGTACTTC.

The rearrangement joins TRBV25-1 to TRBJ1-5, with 7 nucleotides matching TRBD1. The V gene's germline CDR1 is MGHDK and CDR2 SYGVNS. The CDR3 consists of 17 residues. The junction had 18 bases not matched to a gene; V was cut back by 4 bases and J by 9 bases. CDR3 in amino acids: CASSATGSGILAPPQHF. In nucleotides, the CDR3 is TGTGCCAGCAGTGCGACAGGGTCGGGGATTTTGGCTCCGCCCCAGCATTTT. The whole variable domain, filled in from reference TRBV25-1 and TRBJ1-5, reads EADIYQTPRYLVIGTGKKITLECSQTMGHDKMYWYQQDPGMELHLIHYSYGVNSTEKGDLSSESTVSRIRTEHFPLTLESARPSHTSQYLCASSATGSGILAPPQHFGDGTRLSIL.

On this clonotype itself: The junction departs from germline at one end; a sequencing error may be responsible. The chain uses TRBV28 and TRBJ2-4; D is uncertain. The J call could be wrong; TRBJ2-5 is a better fit for the DNA end. Germline V lookup: CDR1 MDHEN, CDR2 SYDVKM. This CDR3 has 14 amino acids. The CDR3 region is CASSCAAEPETQYF. The CDR3 DNA is TGTGCAAGCAGTTGCGCTGCGGAACCAGAGACCCAGTACTTC.

To note about this clonotype: One end of the junction is discordant with germline, which a read error may explain. The gene calls are TRBV6-1 and TRBJ2-3, with D maybe TRBD1 (5 bases). This CDR3 has 13 amino acids. Germline-derived CDR1 and CDR2 are MNHNS and SASEGT. The CDR3 protein is CAGRVTAKDTQYF. As DNA, the CDR3 is TGCGCCGGCAGAGTGACAGCGAAAGATACGCAGTATTTT.

This clonotype was detected a few times. The gene calls are TRBV12-3 or TRBV12-4 and TRBJ1-5, with a possible D match to TRBD1 (5 bases). The ends were cut back, 5 bases at V and 5 bases at J, with 16 bases in the middle. The CDR3 extends over 15 amino acids. CDR3: CASSTLMGPHQPQHF. As DNA, the CDR3 is TGTGCCAGCAGTACCCTCATGGGGCCTCATCAGCCCCAGCATTTT.

This clonotype was picked up one time. This chain connects TRBV6-5 to TRBJ1-4; D gene ambiguous. V lost 6 bases, J lost 6 bases, and 5 bases lay in between. Germline loops: CDR1 MNHEY, CDR2 SVGAGI. This CDR3 region has 11 residues. Written as DNA, the CDR3 is TGTGCCAGCAGAAAACATGAAAAACTGTTTTTT. This sequence encodes CASRKHEKLFF.

The chain carries TRBV20-1 and TRBJ1-1; 8 nucleotides match TRBD1. The CDR3 extends over 16 amino acids. Germline V gene lookup returns CDR1 DFQATT and CDR2 SNEGSKA (reference sequence). V dropped 3 bases and J dropped 7; count of bases not matched to a gene: 16. For the CDR3, the DNA is TGCAGTGCTAGTGTTCGGACAGGGTTTTTAATGGGTGAAGCTTTCTTT. Its translation is CSASVRTGFLMGEAFF.